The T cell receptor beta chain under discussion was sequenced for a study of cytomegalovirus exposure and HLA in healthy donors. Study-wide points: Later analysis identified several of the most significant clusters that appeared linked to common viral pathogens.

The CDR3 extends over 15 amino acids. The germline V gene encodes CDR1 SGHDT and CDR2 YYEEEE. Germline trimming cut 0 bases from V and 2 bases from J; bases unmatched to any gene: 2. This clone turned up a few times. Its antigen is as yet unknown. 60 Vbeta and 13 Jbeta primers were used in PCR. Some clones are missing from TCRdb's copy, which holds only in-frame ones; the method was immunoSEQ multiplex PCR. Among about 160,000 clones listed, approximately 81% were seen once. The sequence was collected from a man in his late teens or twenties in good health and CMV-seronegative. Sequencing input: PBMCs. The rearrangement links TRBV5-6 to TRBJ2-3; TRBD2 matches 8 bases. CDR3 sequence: CASSLAGGPTDTQYF. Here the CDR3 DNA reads TGTGCCAGCAGCTTGGCGGGAGGGCCCACAGATACGCAGTATTTT.